This T cell receptor beta chain stems from a study of regulatory T cells in long-lasting Graves disease. Trimming cost V 7 bases and J 4 bases, with 13 bases left between them. Germline loops: CDR1 MDHEN, CDR2 SYDVKM. This CDR3 contains 14 residues. The sample's time point: persistent/refractory GD, antithyroid drugs over 5 years with positive TRAb. PBMCs were the source of the RNA used for TCR sequencing. Graves' disease diagnoses followed American Thyroid Association guidelines. An endocrinology department located in Xi'an, China, was where the patients came from. This clonotype was counted many times. The antigen remains undetermined. To make TCR beta libraries, researchers used iRepertoire HTBI primers and Arm-PCR of CDR3 regions. MiXCR, run by TCRdb on the multiplex PCR reads, gives a single entry per CDR3 protein. The sample yields under 450,000 distinct CDR3 sequences, about 25% seen once. Study results and caveats: Favored gene segments in persistent disease were TRBV28, TRBJ1-2 and TRBJ2-5. Whereas new patients shared 1,000 or so public clonotypes, persistent patients shared more, at under 3,500.

The sample consisted of peripheral blood mononuclear cells (PBMCs), taken when the disease was refractory, from a patient treated with antithyroid drugs. The receptor's source is a female donor with Graves disease. The J gene is TRBJ2-2, the V gene TRBV28; TRBD1 might be the D (5 bases). In DNA form, the CDR3 reads TGTGCCAGCATAGACAGTACGAGCACCGGGGAGCTGTTTTTT. It translates to CASIDSTSTGELFF.